This T cell receptor (beta chain) was observed in a study of chemoradiotherapy in HPV16-positive cancers. On the study more broadly: Functional T-cell assays on a couple of HPV16-positive patients' cells defined candidate HPV-specific clones and common TCR motifs.

Using immunoSEQ multiplex PCR, the repertoire was profiled, and TCRdb retains in-frame clones only, with some absent. The sample lists approximately 12,000 clones, more than 75% occurring once. The study's findings and limits: For HPV16-positive patients, expanding HPV-responsive T cells associated with longer recurrence-free survival. Candidate HPV-specific clones and E7-related TCR motifs grew in tumor during treatment. Functional assays defining HPV-specific T cells used only two HPV16-positive patients.

Comments on this clone: The antigen remains unidentified.

The TCR was taken from a human donor with HPV-associated anogenital cancer. Sample: blood, taken from a patient who underwent chemoradiotherapy.

CDR3 sequence: CASSDADSNQPQHF. The CDR3 DNA reads as TGTGCCAGCAGCGACGCGGATAGCAATCAGCCCCAGCATTTT. The rearrangement uses TRBV9 and TRBJ1-5; no clear D. Germline V gene lookup returns CDR1 SGDLS and CDR2 YYNGEE. The CDR3 spans 14 residues. V was pared by 3 bases and J by 0 bases, with 7 bases between.